A single sample gave rise to the 32 T cell receptor beta chains below, sequenced in a study of cytomegalovirus exposure and HLA in healthy donors (dated 2017 in TCRdb). Libraries were made using the immunoSEQ multiplex PCR assay. The multiplex PCR relied on a mix of 60 forward primers for TCR Vbeta segments and 13 reverse primers for TCR Jbeta segments. Sourced from immuneACCESS, this table was stored by TCRdb with only in-frame sequences that have V and J called. A share of the clones is absent; for the studies checked, an unresolved V gene accounts for under half, and the remainder has no known explanation. For this sample there are 200,000 to 250,000 clones; roughly 80% appear just once. 2.7% of the sample is taken by the ten largest. Input material: PBMCs. These receptors came from a woman in her 40s in good health and CMV-seronegative.

The sample holds a few counts of this clone. The chain uses TRBV5-1 and TRBJ2-1; 13 bases are shared with TRBD2. The CDR3 is made up of 16 amino acids. Trimming took 0 bases from V and 8 from J; bases not matched to a gene: 5. Germline V lookup: CDR1 SGHRS, CDR2 YFSETQ. The CDR3 nucleotides read TGCGCCAGCAGCTTGGGACTAGCGGGAGGATCTGATGAGCAGTTCTTC. As protein: CASSLGLAGGSDEQFF.

The rearrangement uses TRBV5-4 and TRBJ2-7, with TRBD1 as a possible D gene (5 bases). Germline CDR1 SGHNT, CDR2 YYREEE (reference sequence). There are 12 residues in the CDR3. V was pared by 5 bases and J by 11 bases, with 17 bases between. Here the CDR3 reads CASRGVGQDEYF. CDR3 DNA sequence: TGTGCCAGCAGAGGGGTTGGGCAGGACGAGTACTTC.

The chain carries TRBV29-1 and TRBJ2-3, with D maybe TRBD2 (6 bases). V shed 6 bases and J shed 7 bases, with 17 bases lying between them. There are 13 residues in the CDR3. The germline CDR1 and CDR2 sequences are SQVTM and ANQGSEA. The CDR3 DNA is TGCAGCGTCCCCTACTCGGGGGAATATACGCAGTATTTT. It is translated as CSVPYSGEYTQYF.

J is TRBJ2-7 and V is TRBV9, with TRBD2 matching 8 bases. Germline V gene data show CDR1 as SGDLS and CDR2 as YYNGEE. The CDR3 is 13 amino acids. With 3 bases clipped from V and 6 bases from J, the junction kept 5 bases outside the gene matches. The chain's CDR3 is CASSDQTSGEQYF. For the CDR3, the DNA is TGTGCCAGCAGCGACCAAACTAGCGGCGAGCAGTACTTC.

The genes are TRBV30 and TRBJ1-5; 7 bases are shared with TRBD1. V shed 3 bases, J shed 7 bases, and the junction held 6 bases outside the gene matches. This CDR3 comprises 13 residues. CDR1 GTSNPN and CDR2 SVGIG come from the germline V gene (reference sequence). The chain's CDR3 is CAWRNTGDQPQHF. CDR3 bases: TGTGCCTGGAGGAATACAGGGGACCAGCCCCAGCATTTT.

The rearrangement joins TRBV11-2 to TRBJ2-1; maybe TRBD2 (5 bases). V lost 1 base and J lost 9, with 10 bases in between. The CDR3 consists of 13 residues. The germline CDR1 and CDR2 sequences are SGHAT and FQNNGV. The CDR3 DNA is TGTGCCAGCAGCTTAGCCCACCGGGGTGAGCAGTTCTTC. It encodes CASSLAHRGEQFF.

V is TRBV7-6 and J is TRBJ1-2; 12 nucleotides agree with TRBD1. J lost 8 bases, V lost 1 base, and 8 bases had no gene match. CDR1 and CDR2 (germline): SGHVS, FNYEAQ. This CDR3 comprises 16 residues. CDR3 bases: TGTGCCAGCAGCTTAGAAGGGACAGGGGGCAATATAGGCTACACCTTC. Amino acids: CASSLEGTGGNIGYTF. Supplemented by reference TRBV7-6 and TRBJ1-2, the full variable domain reads GAGVSQSPRYKVTKRGQDVALRCDPISGHVSLYWYRQALGQGPEFLTYFNYEAQQDKSGLPNDRFSAERPEGSISTLTIQRTEQRDSAMYRCASSLEGTGGNIGYTFGSGTRLTVV.

This clone has a single count. J is TRBJ2-5 and V is TRBV5-1; 9 bases fit TRBD1. The J call may not be correct, given that the DNA end is closer to TRBJ2-7. This CDR3 is 16 amino acids long. From germline, CDR1 is SGHRS and CDR2 YFSETQ. CDR3 DNA sequence: TGCGCCAGCAGCGCTGGGAAGGGACAGGGAAACTACGAGCAGTACTTC. This codes for CASSAGKGQGNYEQYF.

Points on this clone: The same CDR3 can be traced to other DNA sequences in this sample. The chain carries TRBV19 and TRBJ2-7, with D possibly being TRBD2 (6 bases). Per the germline V gene, CDR1 is LNHDA and CDR2 is SQIVND (reference sequence). Trimming removed 5 bases from V and 1 base from J, with 12 bases in between. The CDR3 covers 14 residues. The CDR3 DNA reads as TGTGCCAGTAGTCCGACCGGGGGATCCTACGAGCAGTACTTC. This gives the protein CASSPTGGSYEQYF.

This rearrangement joins TRBV18 to TRBJ1-2; TRBD1 matches 7 bases. Germline V gives CDR1 KGHSH, CDR2 LQKENI. The CDR3 runs to 13 residues. V dropped 8 bases and J dropped 6; count of bases not matched to a gene: 9. The CDR3 is CASAIDREDGYTF. For the CDR3, the DNA is TGTGCCAGCGCTATAGACAGGGAGGATGGCTACACCTTC.

The genes are TRBV5-1 and TRBJ2-1; D not certain. The CDR3 runs to 12 residues. Germline CDR1 reads SGHRS; CDR2 reads YFSETQ. The V gene lost 5 bases and the J gene lost 5 bases, with 8 bases spanning the gap. This CDR3 is CASRLSDNEQFF. The CDR3 nucleotides read TGCGCCAGCAGACTAAGCGACAATGAGCAGTTCTTC. Filled out from reference TRBV5-1 and TRBJ2-1, the complete variable domain reads KAGVTQTPRYLIKTRGQQVTLSCSPISGHRSVSWYQQTPGQGLQFLFEYFSETQRNKGNFPGRFSGRQFSNSRSEMNVSTLELGDSALYLCASRLSDNEQFFGPGTRLTVL.

This chain uses TRBV11-3 with TRBJ2-7, with D possibly being TRBD2 (6 bases). Germline V CDR1 and CDR2: SGHNT, YENEEA. Trimming took 3 bases from V and 3 from J, leaving 15 bases between them. The CDR3 totals 15 residues. The CDR3 spells CASSFGGGGSYEQYF. The DNA of the CDR3 is TGTGCCAGCAGCTTTGGGGGTGGAGGGAGCTACGAGCAGTACTTC.

The chain joins TRBV19 to TRBJ2-5; D might be TRBD2 (6 bases). The CDR3 totals 17 residues. The germline gives CDR1 LNHDA, CDR2 SQIVND (reference sequence). V lost 4 bases to trimming and J lost 7 bases, with 25 bases between them. The CDR3 nucleotides read TGTGCCAGTAGTACCGATGTAGGGGTTGGGACTTGGGGGACCCAGTACTTC. Translating gives CASSTDVGVGTWGTQYF.

In this sample, this clone turned up a few times. The chain links TRBV4-1 to TRBJ2-1, with 8 bases that match TRBD2. Losses at the gene ends were 11 bases for V and 6 bases for J; bases not matched to a gene: 12. The CDR3 totals 14 residues. In germline, CDR1 is MGHRA, CDR2 YSYEKL. The DNA of the CDR3 is TGCGCCGTTTCCCCGGGACTAGGGTTCAATGAGCAGTTCTTC. Amino acid sequence: CAVSPGLGFNEQFF.

Here the CDR3 DNA reads TGTGCCAGCAGTGAAGGCCTAGCGGGGGGCGAGCAGTTCTTC. It translates to CASSEGLAGGEQFF. The chain recombines TRBV6-1 with TRBJ2-1, with 11 nucleotides matching TRBD2. The CDR3 contains 14 residues. With V trimmed by 1 base and J by 10 bases, 3 bases remained unmatched. The germline CDR1 and CDR2 sequences are MNHNS and SASEGT.

Here the CDR3 DNA reads TGTGCCAGCAGCTTCGGGACAGACTACGAGCAGTACTTC. This translates into CASSFGTDYEQYF. The chain has TRBV7-6 and TRBJ2-7; 7 nucleotides align to TRBD1. CDR3 length equals 13 residues. Losses at the gene ends were 3 bases for V and 3 bases for J; bases not matched to a gene: 2. Germline-derived CDR1 and CDR2 are SGHVS and FNYEAQ.

The chain links TRBV25-1 to TRBJ2-5, with D tentatively TRBD1 (6 bases). CDR1 MGHDK and CDR2 SYGVNS come from the germline V gene. This CDR3 region has 13 residues. V shed 7 bases and J shed 2 bases, with 11 bases lying between them. CDR3 sequence: CASTTGSQETQYF. The DNA for the CDR3 is TGTGCCAGCACAACAGGGTCTCAAGAGACCCAGTACTTC.

Only a few counts were recorded for this clone. The chain couples TRBV18 to TRBJ1-2; no firm D call. CDR1 and CDR2 (germline): KGHSH, LQKENI. This CDR3 region has 13 residues. V was pared by 5 bases and J by 6 bases, with 13 bases between. The CDR3 sequence: CASSTRDSDGYTF. The CDR3, as DNA: TGTGCCAGCTCAACGCGAGACTCCGATGGCTACACCTTC.

This clone was counted once. The rearrangement joins TRBV7-9 to TRBJ2-1; D possibly corresponds to TRBD1 (6 bases). Germline CDR1 reads SEHNR; CDR2 reads FQNEAQ (reference sequence). CDR3 length: 16 amino acids. V gave up 1 base and J gave up 5 bases, with 15 bases separating them. The CDR3 region has the DNA TGTGCCAGCAGCTTAGTCATCAGGGGACATAACAATGAGCAGTTCTTC. It encodes CASSLVIRGHNNEQFF.

The V and J genes are TRBV27 and TRBJ2-3, with 14 bases fitting TRBD2. CDR3 size: 20 residues. Looked up from germline, CDR1 is MNHEY and CDR2 is SMNVEV (reference sequence). V lost 6 bases, J lost 0 bases, and 14 bases stayed unmatched. CDR3 sequence reads: CASSYIGTSGGDYSTDTQYF. The CDR3 DNA reads TGTGCCAGCAGCTATATCGGGACTAGCGGGGGAGATTACAGCACAGATACGCAGTATTTT.

The chain carries TRBV7-2 and TRBJ1-5; D is undetermined. The CDR3 has 13 residues. CDR1 SGHTA and CDR2 FQGNSA come from the germline V gene. With 3 bases removed from V and 9 bases from J, the gap between germline ends came to 12 bases. CDR3 loop: CASSFSEGSPQHF. The CDR3 DNA reads as TGTGCCAGCAGCTTTTCAGAGGGTTCGCCCCAGCATTTT.

This chain joins TRBV9 and TRBJ2-5; the match to TRBD2 covers 9 bases. This CDR3 is built from 16 residues. Germline trimming cut 3 bases from V and 1 base from J; bases unmatched to any gene: 7. Looked up from germline, CDR1 is SGDLS and CDR2 is YYNGEE. CDR3 amino acids: CASSANAGGPQETQYF. The CDR3 bases are TGTGCCAGCAGCGCTAATGCGGGAGGGCCCCAAGAGACCCAGTACTTC.

There are a few counts of this clone. The V gene is TRBV28, the J gene TRBJ2-7; tentative D call: TRBD2 (6 bases). Between the trimmed V and J ends, which lost 5 bases and 3 bases, there was a span of 11 bases. The germline gives CDR1 MDHEN, CDR2 SYDVKM. This CDR3 comprises 13 residues. The CDR3 region has the DNA TGTGCCAGCAGTGACCCGGGACTCTACGAGCAGTACTTC. Translating it yields CASSDPGLYEQYF. Looking up the rest from reference TRBV28 and TRBJ2-7 gives the full variable domain: DVKVTQSSRYLVKRTGEKVFLECVQDMDHENMFWYRQDPGLGLRLIYFSYDVKMKEKGDIPEGYSVSREKKERFSLILESASTNQTSMYLCASSDPGLYEQYFGPGTRLTVT.

The chain is built from TRBV6-5 and TRBJ2-3, with a tentative D call TRBD2 (5 bases). This CDR3 comprises 14 residues. Germline V lookup: CDR1 MNHEY, CDR2 SVGAGI. Between the trimmed V and J ends, which lost 6 bases and 3 bases, there was a span of 13 bases. The CDR3 DNA reads as TGTGCCAGCAGCCAGACTATTAGTACAGATACGCAGTATTTT. Amino acids: CASSQTISTDTQYF.

V usage is TRBV7-2 and J usage is TRBJ2-5; TRBD2 is a possible D gene (6 bases). The CDR3 is 13 residues long. The germline V gene encodes CDR1 SGHTA and CDR2 FQGNSA. Trimming shortened V by 6 bases and J by 5 bases, and 13 bases separated the two germline ends. The CDR3 DNA follows: TGTGCCAGCAGTTCCTTTCGGGAGGAGACCCAGTACTTC. Amino acid sequence: CASSSFREETQYF.

V usage is TRBV30 and J usage is TRBJ1-5, with 8 bases matching TRBD1. The CDR3 consists of 14 residues. CDR1 GTSNPN and CDR2 SVGIG come from the germline V gene (reference sequence). Losses at the gene ends were 5 bases for V and 6 bases for J; bases not matched to a gene: 9. The CDR3 region is CAWAFGQGGQPQHF. DNA for the CDR3: TGTGCCTGGGCTTTCGGACAGGGAGGTCAGCCCCAGCATTTT.

The chain uses TRBV13 and TRBJ2-1; 8 nucleotides agree with TRBD2. The germline gives CDR1 PRHDT, CDR2 FYEKMQ (reference sequence). The CDR3 consists of 14 residues. The ends lost 3 bases at V and 8 bases at J; junction bases unmatched: 6. CDR3 region: CASSFGGVSYEQFF. The CDR3 bases are TGTGCCAGCAGCTTCGGGGGGGTGTCCTATGAGCAGTTCTTC.

V is TRBV5-1 and J is TRBJ2-3, with 8 nucleotides matching TRBD1. There are 16 residues in the CDR3. Germline V gene sequence: CDR1 SGHRS, CDR2 YFSETQ. The ends lost 6 bases at V and 7 bases at J; junction bases unmatched: 16. Here the CDR3 DNA reads TGCGCCAGCACCGCGAACGGGGACAGGTTGATGAATACGCAGTATTTT. Protein sequence: CASTANGDRLMNTQYF.

The chain couples TRBV7-8 to TRBJ1-1; 7 bases match TRBD1. CDR3 size: 16 residues. The trim removed 2 bases at V and 4 bases at J, leaving 10 bases unmatched. CDR1 and CDR2 (germline): SGHVS, FQNEAQ. As DNA, the CDR3 is TGTGCCAGCAGCTTATCACCCTACAGGGGTTTCACTGAAGCTTTCTTT. The encoded protein is CASSLSPYRGFTEAFF.

The V gene is TRBV5-1, the J gene TRBJ2-3; 10 nucleotides align to TRBD2. This CDR3 spans 17 amino acids. V trimming: 1 base; J trimming: 4 bases; junction bases outside the gene matches: 9. Germline values: CDR1 SGHRS, CDR2 YFSETQ. The CDR3 protein is CASSLRGLAGVADTQYF. CDR3 nucleotides: TGCGCCAGCAGCTTGCGGGGTCTAGCGGGAGTCGCAGATACGCAGTATTTT.

V and J are TRBV28 and TRBJ2-2; possible D gene TRBD2, 6 bases. Deletions cut 6 bases from V and 7 bases from J, with 12 bases between. Germline V gene sequence: CDR1 MDHEN, CDR2 SYDVKM. The length of the CDR3 is 13 residues. The CDR3 region has the DNA TGTGCCAGCAGACTGGGGGGAGTCGGGGAGCTGTTTTTT. Translating it yields CASRLGGVGELFF.

This clone has a handful of counts. This chain uses TRBV2 with TRBJ2-3, with 11 bases matching TRBD2. J was trimmed by 6 bases and V by 5 bases; bases with no gene match: 7. In germline, CDR1 is SNHLY, CDR2 FYNNEI. This CDR3 region has 15 residues. The CDR3 sequence: CASSQTGTSGDTQYF. CDR3 in DNA: TGTGCCAGCAGTCAGACCGGGACTAGCGGCGATACGCAGTATTTT.